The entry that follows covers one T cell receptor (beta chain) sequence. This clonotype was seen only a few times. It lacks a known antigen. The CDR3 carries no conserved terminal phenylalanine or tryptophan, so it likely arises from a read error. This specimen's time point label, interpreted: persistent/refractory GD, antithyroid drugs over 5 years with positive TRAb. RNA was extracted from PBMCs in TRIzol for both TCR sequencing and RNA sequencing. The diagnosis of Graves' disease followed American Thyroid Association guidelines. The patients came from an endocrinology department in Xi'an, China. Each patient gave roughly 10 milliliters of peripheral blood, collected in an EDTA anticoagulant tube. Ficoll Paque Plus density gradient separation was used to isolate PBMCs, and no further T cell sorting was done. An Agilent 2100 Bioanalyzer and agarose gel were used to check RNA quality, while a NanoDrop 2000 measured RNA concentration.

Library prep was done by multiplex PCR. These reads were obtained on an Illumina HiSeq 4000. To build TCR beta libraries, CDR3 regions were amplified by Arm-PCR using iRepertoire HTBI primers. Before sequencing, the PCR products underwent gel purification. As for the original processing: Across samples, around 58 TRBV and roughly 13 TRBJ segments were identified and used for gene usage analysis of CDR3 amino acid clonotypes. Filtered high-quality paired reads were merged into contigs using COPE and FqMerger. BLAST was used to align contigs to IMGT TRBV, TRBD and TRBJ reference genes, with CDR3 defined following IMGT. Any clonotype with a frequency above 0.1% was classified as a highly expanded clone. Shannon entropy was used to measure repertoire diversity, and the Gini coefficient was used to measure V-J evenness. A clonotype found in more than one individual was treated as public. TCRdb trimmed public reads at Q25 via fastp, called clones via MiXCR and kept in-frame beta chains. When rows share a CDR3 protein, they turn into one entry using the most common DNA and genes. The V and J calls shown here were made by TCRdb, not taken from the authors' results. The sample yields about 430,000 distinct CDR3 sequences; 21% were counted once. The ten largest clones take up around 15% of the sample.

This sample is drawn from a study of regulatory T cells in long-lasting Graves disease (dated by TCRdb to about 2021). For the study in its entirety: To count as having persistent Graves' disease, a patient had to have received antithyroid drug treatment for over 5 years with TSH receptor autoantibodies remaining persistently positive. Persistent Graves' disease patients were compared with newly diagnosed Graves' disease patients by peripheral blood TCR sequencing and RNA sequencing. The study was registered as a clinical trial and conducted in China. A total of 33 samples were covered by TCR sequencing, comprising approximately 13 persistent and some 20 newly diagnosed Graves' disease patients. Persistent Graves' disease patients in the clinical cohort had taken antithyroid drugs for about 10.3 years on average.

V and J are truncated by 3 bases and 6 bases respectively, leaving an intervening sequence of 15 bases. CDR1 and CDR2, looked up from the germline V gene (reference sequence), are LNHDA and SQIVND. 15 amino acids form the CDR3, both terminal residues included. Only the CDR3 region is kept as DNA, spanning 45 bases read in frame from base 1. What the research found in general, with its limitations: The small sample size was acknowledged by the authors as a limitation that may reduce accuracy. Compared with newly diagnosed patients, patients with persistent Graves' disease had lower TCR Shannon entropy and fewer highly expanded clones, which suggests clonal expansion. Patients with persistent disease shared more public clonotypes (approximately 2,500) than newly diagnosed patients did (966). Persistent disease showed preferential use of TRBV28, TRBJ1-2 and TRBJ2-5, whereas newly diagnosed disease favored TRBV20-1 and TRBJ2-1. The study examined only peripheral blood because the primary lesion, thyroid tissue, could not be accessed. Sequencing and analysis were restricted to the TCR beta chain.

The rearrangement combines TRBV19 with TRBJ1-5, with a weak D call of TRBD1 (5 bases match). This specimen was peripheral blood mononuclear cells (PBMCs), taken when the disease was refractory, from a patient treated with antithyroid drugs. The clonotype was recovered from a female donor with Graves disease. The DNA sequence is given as TGTGCCAGTAGTATTAGGGGCGCGAGAATTCAGCCCCAGCATCTT. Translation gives CASSIRGARIQPQHL.